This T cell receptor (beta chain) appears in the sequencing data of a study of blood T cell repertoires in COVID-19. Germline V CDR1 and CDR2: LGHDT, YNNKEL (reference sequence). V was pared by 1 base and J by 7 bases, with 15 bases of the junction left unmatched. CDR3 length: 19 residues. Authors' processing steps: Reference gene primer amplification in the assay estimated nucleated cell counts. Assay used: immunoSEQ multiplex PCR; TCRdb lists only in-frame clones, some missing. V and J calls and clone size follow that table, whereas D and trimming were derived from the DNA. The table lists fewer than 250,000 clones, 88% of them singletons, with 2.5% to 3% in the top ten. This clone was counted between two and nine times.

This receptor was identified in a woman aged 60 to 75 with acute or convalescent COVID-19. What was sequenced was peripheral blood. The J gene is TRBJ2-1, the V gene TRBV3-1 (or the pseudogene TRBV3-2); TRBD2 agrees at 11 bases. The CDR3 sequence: CASSQAVLSGRASGNEQFF. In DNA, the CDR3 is TGTGCCAGCAGCCAAGCGGTCCTTAGCGGGAGGGCCAGTGGGAATGAGCAGTTCTTC.